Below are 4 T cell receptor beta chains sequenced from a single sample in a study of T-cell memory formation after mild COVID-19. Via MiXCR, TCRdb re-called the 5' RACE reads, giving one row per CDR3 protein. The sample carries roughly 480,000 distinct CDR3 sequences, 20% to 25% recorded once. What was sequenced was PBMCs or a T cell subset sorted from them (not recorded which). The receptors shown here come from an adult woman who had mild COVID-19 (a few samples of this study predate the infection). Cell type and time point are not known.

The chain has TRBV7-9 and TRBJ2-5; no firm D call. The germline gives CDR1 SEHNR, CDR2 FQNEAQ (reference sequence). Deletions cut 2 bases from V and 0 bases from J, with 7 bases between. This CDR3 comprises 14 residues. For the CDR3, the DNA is TGTGCCAGCAGCTTATGGCAGAACCAAGAGACCCAGTACTTC. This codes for CASSLWQNQETQYF.

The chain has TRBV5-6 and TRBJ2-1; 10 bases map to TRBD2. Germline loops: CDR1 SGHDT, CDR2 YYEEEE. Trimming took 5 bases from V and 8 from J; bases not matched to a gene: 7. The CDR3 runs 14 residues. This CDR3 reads CASRRLAGRYEQFF. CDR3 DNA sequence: TGTGCCAGCAGACGACTAGCGGGTAGATATGAGCAGTTCTTC.

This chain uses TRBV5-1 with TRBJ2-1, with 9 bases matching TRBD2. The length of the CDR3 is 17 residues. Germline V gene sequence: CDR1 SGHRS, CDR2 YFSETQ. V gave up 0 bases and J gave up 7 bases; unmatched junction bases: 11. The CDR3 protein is CASSLAPAGGSWNEQFF. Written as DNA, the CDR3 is TGCGCCAGCAGCTTGGCACCAGCGGGGGGCTCTTGGAATGAGCAGTTCTTC.

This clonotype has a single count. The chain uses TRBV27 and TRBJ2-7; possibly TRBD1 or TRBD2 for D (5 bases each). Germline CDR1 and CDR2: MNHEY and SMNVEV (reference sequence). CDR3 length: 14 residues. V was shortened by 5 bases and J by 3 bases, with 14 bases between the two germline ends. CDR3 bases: TGTGCCAGCAGTCCCAAGGGACGGAGCTACGAGCAGTACTTC. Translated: CASSPKGRSYEQYF.